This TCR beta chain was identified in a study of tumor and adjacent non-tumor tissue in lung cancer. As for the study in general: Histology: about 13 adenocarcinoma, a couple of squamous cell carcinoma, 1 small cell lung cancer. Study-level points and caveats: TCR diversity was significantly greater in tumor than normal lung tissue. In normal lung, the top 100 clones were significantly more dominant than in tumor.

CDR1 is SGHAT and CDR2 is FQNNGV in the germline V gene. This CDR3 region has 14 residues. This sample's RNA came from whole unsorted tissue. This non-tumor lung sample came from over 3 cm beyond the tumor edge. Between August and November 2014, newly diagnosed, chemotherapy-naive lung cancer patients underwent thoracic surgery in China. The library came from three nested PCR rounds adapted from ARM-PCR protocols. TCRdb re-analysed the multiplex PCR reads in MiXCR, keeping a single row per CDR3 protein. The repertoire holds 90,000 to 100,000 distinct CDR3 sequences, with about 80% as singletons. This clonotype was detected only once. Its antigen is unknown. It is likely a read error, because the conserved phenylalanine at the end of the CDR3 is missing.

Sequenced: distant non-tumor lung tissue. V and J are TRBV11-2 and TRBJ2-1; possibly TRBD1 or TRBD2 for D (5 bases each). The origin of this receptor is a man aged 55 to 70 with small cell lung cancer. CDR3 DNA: TGTCCCAGCCAGAAGCGGCAGGGCAACAAAGAGCAGTTCTTG. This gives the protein CPSQKRQGNKEQFL.